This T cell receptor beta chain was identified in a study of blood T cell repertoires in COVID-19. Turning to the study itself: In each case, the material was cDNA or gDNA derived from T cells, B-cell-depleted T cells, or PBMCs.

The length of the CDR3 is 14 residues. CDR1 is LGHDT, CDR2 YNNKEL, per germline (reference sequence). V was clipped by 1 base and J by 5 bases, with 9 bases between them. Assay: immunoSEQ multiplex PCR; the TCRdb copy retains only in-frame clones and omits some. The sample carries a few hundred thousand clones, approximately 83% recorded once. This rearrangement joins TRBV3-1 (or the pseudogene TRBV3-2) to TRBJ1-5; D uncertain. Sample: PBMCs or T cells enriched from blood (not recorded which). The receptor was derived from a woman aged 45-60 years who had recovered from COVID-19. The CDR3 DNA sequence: TGTGCCAGCAGCCAAGGTTTTGTCGATCAGCCCCAGCATTTT. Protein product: CASSQGFVDQPQHF.